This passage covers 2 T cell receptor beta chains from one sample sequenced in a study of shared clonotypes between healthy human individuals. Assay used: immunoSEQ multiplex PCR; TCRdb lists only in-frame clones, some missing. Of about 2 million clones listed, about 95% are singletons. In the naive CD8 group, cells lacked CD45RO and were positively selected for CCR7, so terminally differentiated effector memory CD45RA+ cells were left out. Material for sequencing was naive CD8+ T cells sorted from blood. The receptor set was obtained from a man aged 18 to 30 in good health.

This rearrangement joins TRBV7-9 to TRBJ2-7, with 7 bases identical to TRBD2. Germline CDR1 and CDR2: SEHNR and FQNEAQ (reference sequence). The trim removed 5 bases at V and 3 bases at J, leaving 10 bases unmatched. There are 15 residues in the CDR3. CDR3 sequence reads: CASSTAGRPLYEQYF. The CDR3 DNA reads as TGTGCCAGCAGCACAGCGGGACGCCCTCTCTACGAGCAGTACTTC.

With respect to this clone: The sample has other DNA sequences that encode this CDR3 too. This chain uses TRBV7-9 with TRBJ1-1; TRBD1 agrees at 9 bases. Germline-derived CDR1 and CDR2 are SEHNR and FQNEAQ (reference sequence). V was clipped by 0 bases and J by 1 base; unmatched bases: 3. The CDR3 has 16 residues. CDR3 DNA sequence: TGTGCCAGCAGCTTAGCCCCGGGACAGGGGAACACTGAAGCTTTCTTT. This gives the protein CASSLAPGQGNTEAFF.